A single sample is the source of the 9 T cell receptor beta chains below, sequenced in a study of shared clonotypes between healthy human individuals. Here immunoSEQ multiplex PCR was the method, and the copy in TCRdb shows in-frame clones only, minus some. The sample records roughly 500,000 clones, 96% being singletons. Sequencing was carried out using naive CD4+ T cells sorted from blood. Subset specified: CD45RA+ positively selected. These receptors originate from a woman in her thirties in good health.

The J gene is TRBJ2-5, the V gene TRBV5-1; D perhaps matches TRBD2 (7 bases). CDR3 length equals 12 residues. Germline V lookup: CDR1 SGHRS, CDR2 YFSETQ. The V gene lost 0 bases and the J gene lost 9 bases, with 9 bases spanning the gap. This CDR3 is CASSLEGGAQYF. CDR3 nucleotides: TGCGCCAGCAGCTTGGAAGGGGGGGCCCAGTACTTC.

The CDR3 DNA sequence: TGTGCCAGCAGCTCGCGTCCAGAGGGCTATGGCTACACCTTC. It is translated as CASSSRPEGYGYTF. The V and J genes are TRBV27 and TRBJ1-2; D unclear. Between the trimmed V and J ends, which lost 6 bases and 4 bases, there was a span of 15 bases. Germline assignment: CDR1 MNHEY and CDR2 SMNVEV (reference sequence). CDR3 length: 14 amino acids.

This chain uses TRBV28 with TRBJ1-5, with 8 bases lining up with TRBD1. V was pared by 7 bases and J by 0 bases, with 8 bases of the junction left unmatched. Germline V gene sequence: CDR1 MDHEN, CDR2 SYDVKM. This CDR3 spans 16 amino acids. In nucleotides, the CDR3 is TGTGCCAGCAATTCCCGGGACAGGCTTAGCAATCAGCCCCAGCATTTT. The encoded protein is CASNSRDRLSNQPQHF.

The V gene is TRBV7-5, the J gene TRBJ1-5. TRBV7-5 is deemed a pseudogene. CDR3 length: 13 residues. CDR3 protein: CASSPEEGQPQHF. The CDR3 nucleotides are TGTGCCAGCAGCCCAGAGGAAGGTCAGCCCCAGCATTTT.

V usage is TRBV5-4 and J usage is TRBJ1-2, with TRBD1 matching over 10 bases. Trimming cost V 5 bases and J 4 bases; bases outside gene matches: 5. The germline gives CDR1 SGHNT, CDR2 YYREEE (reference sequence). The CDR3 length is 14 residues. The CDR3, as DNA: TGTGCCAGCAGTTCCGGACAGGGGGGCTATGGCTACACCTTC. Encoded protein: CASSSGQGGYGYTF. Full variable domain (outside the CDR3, taken from reference TRBV5-4 and TRBJ1-2): ETGVTQSPTHLIKTRGQQVTLRCSSQSGHNTVSWYQQALGQGPQFIFQYYREEENGRGNFPPRFSGLQFPNYSSELNVNALELDDSALYLCASSSGQGGYGYTFGSGTRLTVV.

The gene calls are TRBV27 and TRBJ2-5, with D hard to call. The assigned J gene may be wrong: the sequence end matches TRBJ2-7 better. The CDR3 consists of 14 residues. Germline V gene lookup returns CDR1 MNHEY and CDR2 SMNVEV (reference sequence). The CDR3 DNA is TGTGCCAGCAGTTATTCCGCGGAGTACTACGAGCAGTACTTC. Translation gives CASSYSAEYYEQYF.

V and J are TRBV28 and TRBJ2-7; D not certain. The CDR3 sequence is 13 residues long. The V end lost 8 bases, the J end lost 5 bases, and 16 bases lay between the germline ends. CDR1 MDHEN and CDR2 SYDVKM come from the germline V gene. Here the CDR3 DNA reads TGTGCCAGCGCTCCGACCAAGGACCACGAGCAGTACTTC. Amino acids: CASAPTKDHEQYF.

The rearrangement links TRBV10-2 to TRBJ1-5; D remains ambiguous. Germline V gene lookup returns CDR1 WSHSY and CDR2 SAAADI. The CDR3 runs to 16 residues. The V end lost 0 bases, the J end lost 3 bases, and 12 bases lay between the germline ends. The CDR3 coding sequence is TGCGCCAGCAGTGAGTCGATTTTACGGGACAATCAGCCCCAGCATTTT. This translates into CASSESILRDNQPQHF.

The gene calls are TRBV28 and TRBJ2-7, with TRBD2 matching 8 bases. The CDR3 spans 14 residues. V trimming: 4 bases; J trimming: 2 bases; junction bases outside the gene matches: 4. CDR1 MDHEN and CDR2 SYDVKM come from the germline V gene. In DNA form, the CDR3 reads TGTGCCAGCAGTTCCCCGGGGGGGGCCTACGAGCAGTACTTC. It codes for CASSSPGGAYEQYF.